Reported below is one TCR beta chain. Its specificity is not known. J gave up 7 bases and V 4 bases, and 6 bases lay outside the gene matches. The CDR3 has 14 amino acids. Per the germline V gene, CDR1 is SEHNR and CDR2 is FQNEAQ (reference sequence). The data originate from a study of Ad26.COV2.S vaccination and SARS-CoV-2 variants. Findings and caveats of the study: People who got the vaccine had more spike-specific TCR breadth than people who got placebo. Post-vaccination spike-specific CD8+ and CD4+ T cell responses reportedly had substantial breadth.

Treatment noted: about 20 received Ad26.COV2.S at low or high dose, single or two shots; about 5 received placebo; per-sample allocation not given. Repertoires come from day 63 after the first vaccine or placebo injection. Wuhan-strain spike was delivered by a replication-incompetent Ad26 vector. Data came from immunoSEQ multiplex PCR; TCRdb stores just in-frame clones and leaves some out. Found here are around 300,000 clones, roughly 90% of them singletons; the top ten hold about 5.4%. Sequencing used peripheral blood, obtained in a trial of Ad26.COV2.S vaccine versus placebo. This TCR was sampled from a person aged 18 to 59 who received the Ad26.COV2.S COVID-19 vaccine or a placebo. The chain carries TRBV7-9 and TRBJ1-5, with 8 bases fitting TRBD1. The CDR3 protein is CASSSSTGEQPQHF. CDR3 bases: TGTGCCAGCAGCTCCTCGACAGGGGAGCAGCCCCAGCATTTT.